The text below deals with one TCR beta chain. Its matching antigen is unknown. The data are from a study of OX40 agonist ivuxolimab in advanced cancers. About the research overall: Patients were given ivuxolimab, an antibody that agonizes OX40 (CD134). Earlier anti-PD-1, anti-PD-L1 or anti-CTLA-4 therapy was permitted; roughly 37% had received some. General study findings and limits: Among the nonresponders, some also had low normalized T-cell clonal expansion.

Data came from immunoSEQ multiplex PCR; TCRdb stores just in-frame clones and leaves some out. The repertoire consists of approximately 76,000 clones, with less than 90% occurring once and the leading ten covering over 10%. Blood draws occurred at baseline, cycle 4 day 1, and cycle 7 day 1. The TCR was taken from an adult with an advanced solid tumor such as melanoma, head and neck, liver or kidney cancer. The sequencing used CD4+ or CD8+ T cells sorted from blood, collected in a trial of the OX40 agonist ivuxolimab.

In DNA form, the CDR3 reads TGTGCCAGCAGCGGGGTAAGCGGTACTGAAGCTTTCTTT. Residues: CASSGVSGTEAFF. The chain uses TRBV9 and TRBJ1-1; D remains unclear. Trimming cost V 3 bases and J 5 bases, with 11 bases left between them. The V gene's germline CDR1 is SGDLS and CDR2 YYNGEE. This CDR3 has 13 amino acids.